The entry below describes one TCR beta chain. The antigen remains undetermined. The sample comes from a study of shared clonotypes between healthy human individuals. Broader study findings: A handful of donors had around 5.2% of their naive CD4 clonotypes in common. Against clonotypes common to all four donors, non-shared ones had lower generation probabilities.

The CDR3 spans 14 residues. In the sorted-subset replicate PCRs, 150 to 200 ng DNA, tens of thousands of T cell genomes, was used. Generated by immunoSEQ multiplex PCR, the TCRdb table keeps only in-frame clones and is missing some. Of 2,500,000 or so clones in the sample, roughly 92% are singletons; the top ten hold roughly 0.14%. The sample taken for sequencing was naive CD4+ T cells sorted from blood. This sample's subset: CD45RA+ positively selected. The TCR was taken from a man aged 18 to 35 in good health. The V call is TRBV21-1, the J call TRBJ2-1; no check of the table's D call, TRBD1, against the DNA was made. TRBV21-1 is classified as a pseudogene. CDR3 bases: TGTGCCAGCAGCAACCTAGACAGGATCAATGAGCAGTTCTTC. It translates to CASSNLDRINEQFF.